This TCR beta chain was sequenced for a study of cytomegalovirus exposure and HLA in healthy donors. PCR primers comprised 60 Vbeta and 13 Jbeta primers. The repertoire was sequenced with immunoSEQ multiplex PCR; TCRdb's copy has only in-frame clones and lacks some. The sample lists 170,000 or so clones, 84% occurring once. To note about this clone: Its antigen is as yet unknown.

This CDR3 is built from 12 residues. Per the germline V gene, CDR1 is SGHVS and CDR2 is FNYEAQ. Trimming took 5 bases from V and 5 from J, leaving 9 bases between them. Overall study findings and caveats: Follow-up analysis later connected one missense variant in DCLRE1C with trimming of TCR beta V- and J-genes. A later analysis showed TCR association rates differing by HLA locus, peaking at DRB1 and lowest at HLA-C.

The chain couples TRBV7-6 to TRBJ1-2; D not resolved. Sequenced material: PBMCs. The TCR sequence derives from a girl aged 5-17 years in good health and CMV-seropositive. The DNA for the CDR3 is TGTGCCAGCAGCGCGGAGAAGTATGGCTACACCTTC. Its protein product is CASSAEKYGYTF.